This T cell receptor beta chain comes out of a study of immune characterization of retroperitoneal liposarcoma. MiXCR, applied by TCRdb to the PCR reads, yields one record per CDR3 protein. The sample includes over 8,000 distinct CDR3 sequences, 37% of them seen just once. Specimen: tumor tissue. This TCR was recovered from a female donor with retroperitoneal liposarcoma.

The CDR3 loop is CASSYDRYEQYF. CDR3 nucleotides: TGTGCCAGCAGTTACGATCGGTACGAGCAGTATTTT. The chain links TRBV6-8 to TRBJ2-3, with D hard to call. Trimming stripped 2 bases from V and 11 bases from J, with 11 bases between. There are 12 residues in the CDR3. Germline V gives CDR1 MNHGY, CDR2 SAAAGT.